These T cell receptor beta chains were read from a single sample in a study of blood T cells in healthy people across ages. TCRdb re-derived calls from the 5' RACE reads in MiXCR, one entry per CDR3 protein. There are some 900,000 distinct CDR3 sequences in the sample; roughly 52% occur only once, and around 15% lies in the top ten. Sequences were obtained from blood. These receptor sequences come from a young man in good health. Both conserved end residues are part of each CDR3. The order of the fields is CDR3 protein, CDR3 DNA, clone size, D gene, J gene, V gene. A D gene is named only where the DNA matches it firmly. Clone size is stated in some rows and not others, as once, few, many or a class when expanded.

CDR3: CSVEAGTVSYEQYF; DNA: TGCAGCGTTGAAGCCGGGACCGTCTCCTACGAGCAGTACTTC; size: .; D: .; J: TRBJ2-7; V: TRBV29-1
CDR3: CASSPLGTSSGKNIQYF; DNA: TGTGCCAGCAGTCCACTCGGAACTAGCTCCGGCAAAAACATTCAGTACTTC; size: .; D: .; J: TRBJ2-4; V: TRBV12-3/TRBV12-4
CDR3: CASSFYGPGAFF; DNA: TGTGCCAGCAGTTTTTACGGCCCGGGGGCTTTCTTT; size: .; D: .; J: TRBJ1-1; V: TRBV12-3/TRBV12-4
CDR3: CASSKSGMGVGNQPQHF; DNA: TGTGCCAGCAGCAAATCCGGCATGGGGGTTGGAAATCAGCCCCAGCATTTT; size: .; D: .; J: TRBJ1-5; V: TRBV21-1
CDR3: CASSLSKVGGSYEQYF; DNA: TGTGCCAGCAGTTTATCGAAGGTTGGGGGGTCCTACGAGCAGTACTTT; size: .; D: .; J: TRBJ2-7; V: TRBV27
CDR3: CASSQGPEVMWEQYF; DNA: TGTGCCAGCAGCCAAGGGCCAGAGGTGATGTGGGAGCAGTACTTC; size: .; D: .; J: TRBJ2-7; V: TRBV3-1
CDR3: CSARVGTGGDSPLHF; DNA: TGCAGTGCTAGAGTTGGGACAGGGGGTGATTCACCCCTCCACTTT; size: .; D: TRBD1; J: TRBJ1-6; V: TRBV20-1
CDR3: CASSQDLSPGSTDTQYF; DNA: TGCGCCAGCAGCCAAGATCTCTCTCCCGGCAGCACAGATACGCAGTATTTT; size: few; D: .; J: TRBJ2-3; V: TRBV4-3
CDR3: CSARGTQGRNNKQYF; DNA: TGCAGTGCTAGAGGTACCCAGGGCAGGAATAATAAGCAGTACTTC; size: many; D: .; J: TRBJ2-7; V: TRBV20-1
CDR3: CASSSSTSFSGANVLTF; DNA: TGTGCCAGCAGTTCCTCGACAAGCTTCTCTGGGGCCAACGTCCTGACTTTC; size: .; D: .; J: TRBJ2-6; V: TRBV28
CDR3: CSPTTGSYGYTF; DNA: TGCAGCCCCACAACAGGATCCTATGGCTACACCTTC; size: few; D: .; J: TRBJ1-2; V: TRBV20-1
CDR3: CASSLRDRVSDTQYF; DNA: TGCGCCAGCAGCCTCCGGGACAGGGTTTCAGATACGCAGTATTTT; size: .; D: TRBD1; J: TRBJ2-3; V: TRBV4-1
CDR3: CSVPWQGNTEAFF; DNA: TGCAGTGTCCCCTGGCAGGGGAACACTGAAGCTTTCTTT; size: .; D: .; J: TRBJ1-1; V: TRBV20-1
CDR3: CAGSQDKERGATDTQYF; DNA: TGTGCCGGCAGCCAAGATAAGGAGCGGGGGGCCACAGATACGCAGTATTTT; size: .; D: TRBD2; J: TRBJ2-3; V: TRBV3-1
CDR3: CASSTSGGNLNEKLFF; DNA: TGTGCCAGCAGTACCTCCGGGGGAAATTTAAATGAAAAACTGTTTTTT; size: .; D: .; J: TRBJ1-4; V: TRBV27
CDR3: CALLPYQAGANVLTF; DNA: TGTGCCCTCTTACCTTATCAGGCTGGGGCCAACGTCCTGACTTTC; size: .; D: .; J: TRBJ2-6; V: TRBV6-1
CDR3: CSGGEVYNEQFF; DNA: TGCAGTGGGGGGGAAGTCTACAATGAGCAGTTCTTC; size: .; D: .; J: TRBJ2-1; V: TRBV20-1
CDR3: CASSPDGVNNEQFF; DNA: TGCGCCAGCAGCCCGGACGGGGTCAACAATGAGCAGTTCTTC; size: .; D: .; J: TRBJ2-1; V: TRBV5-1
CDR3: CASSPGTGGISYGYTF; DNA: TGTGCCAGCAGCCCTGGGACAGGGGGCATCTCCTATGGCTACACCTTC; size: .; D: TRBD1; J: TRBJ1-2; V: TRBV7-9
CDR3: CASSLRDGINEQFF; DNA: TGTGCCAGCAGCTTAAGGGACGGGATCAATGAGCAGTTCTTC; size: .; D: .; J: TRBJ2-1; V: TRBV11-2
CDR3: CACRDSGSYEQYF; DNA: TGTGCCTGCAGGGACTCTGGGAGTTACGAGCAGTACTTC; size: many; D: .; J: TRBJ2-7; V: TRBV6-5
CDR3: CASSLESRPQYF; DNA: TGTGCCAGCAGCTTGGAGTCAAGACCGCAGTATTTT; size: few; D: .; J: TRBJ2-3; V: TRBV5-4
CDR3: CASSWTPSFGEQFF; DNA: TGCGCCAGCAGCTGGACCCCCTCCTTTGGTGAGCAGTTCTTC; size: .; D: .; J: TRBJ2-1; V: TRBV5-1
CDR3: CASSQAPAGGPTDTQYF; DNA: TGTGCCAGCAGCCAAGCTCCAGCGGGGGGGCCGACAGATACGCAGTATTTT; size: .; D: TRBD2; J: TRBJ2-3; V: TRBV4-2
CDR3: CASSKSHATGNIYEQYF; DNA: TGTGCCAGCAGCAAGAGTCATGCGACAGGGAATATCTACGAGCAGTACTTC; size: few; D: TRBD1; J: TRBJ2-7; V: TRBV12-3/TRBV12-4
CDR3: CASSLDKGQTPYGYTF; DNA: TGTGCCAGCAGTTTGGATAAGGGACAGACGCCCTATGGCTACACCTTC; size: .; D: TRBD1; J: TRBJ1-2; V: TRBV28
CDR3: CASPKRDRAYEQYF; DNA: TGTGCCAGCCCCAAACGGGACAGGGCTTACGAGCAGTACTTC; size: few; D: .; J: TRBJ2-7; V: TRBV21-1
CDR3: CSAQTSGGGGYNEQFF; DNA: TGCAGTGCCCAGACTAGCGGGGGGGGTGGTTACAATGAGCAGTTCTTC; size: .; D: TRBD2; J: TRBJ2-1; V: TRBV20-1
CDR3: CASSAQGGDTQYF; DNA: TGTGCCAGCAGTGCACAGGGAGGGGATACGCAGTATTTT; size: .; D: .; J: TRBJ2-3; V: TRBV25-1
CDR3: CTSSFRLTNYGYTF; DNA: TGTACCAGCAGCTTTCGACTGACTAACTATGGCTACACCTTC; size: once; D: .; J: TRBJ1-2; V: TRBV5-4
CDR3: CASSIYIWSSYNEQFF; DNA: TGTGCCAGCAGCATTTATATTTGGAGCTCCTACAATGAGCAGTTCTTC; size: once; D: .; J: TRBJ2-1; V: TRBV21-1
CDR3: CASSYSYASEETQYF; DNA: TGTGCCAGCAGTTACTCCTACGCTAGCGAAGAGACCCAGTACTTC; size: .; D: .; J: TRBJ2-5; V: TRBV6-5
CDR3: CASNPEIGSQYF; DNA: TGTGCCAGCAACCCAGAAATAGGATCGCAGTATTTT; size: few; D: .; J: TRBJ2-3; V: TRBV6-2/TRBV6-3
CDR3: CASSQPQGTSDTGELFF; DNA: TGTGCCAGCAGCCAACCCCAGGGGACTAGCGACACCGGGGAGCTGTTTTTT; size: .; D: TRBD2; J: TRBJ2-2; V: TRBV3-1
CDR3: CASREGQAHGYTF; DNA: TGTGCCAGCAGGGAGGGACAGGCTCATGGCTACACCTTC; size: .; D: TRBD1; J: TRBJ1-2; V: TRBV12-3/TRBV12-4
CDR3: CANKFSQGTDTQYF; DNA: TGTGCCAACAAATTCAGCCAGGGCACAGATACGCAGTATTTT; size: .; D: .; J: TRBJ2-3; V: TRBV7-9
CDR3: CASRPGNLNTEAFF; DNA: TGTGCCAGCAGACCGGGGAATTTGAACACTGAAGCTTTCTTT; size: .; D: .; J: TRBJ1-1; V: TRBV2
CDR3: CASSLTLGPINEQFF; DNA: TGTGCCAGCAGCTTAACGCTGGGGCCCATCAATGAGCAGTTCTTC; size: once; D: .; J: TRBJ2-1; V: TRBV7-3
CDR3: CAGTLAGATYNEQFF; DNA: TGTGCCGGCACCCTAGCGGGGGCAACCTACAATGAGCAGTTCTTC; size: .; D: TRBD2; J: TRBJ2-1; V: TRBV12-3/TRBV12-4
CDR3: CSARAPTQRGTDTQYF; DNA: TGCAGTGCTAGAGCCCCAACCCAGCGGGGTACAGATACGCAGTATTTT; size: few; D: TRBD2; J: TRBJ2-3; V: TRBV20-1
CDR3: CASSLVQGRDQPQHF; DNA: TGTGCCAGCAGTTTAGTTCAGGGAAGGGATCAGCCCCAGCATTTT; size: .; D: .; J: TRBJ1-5; V: TRBV28
CDR3: CASILLAGGYNEQFF; DNA: TGTGCCAGCATTCTACTAGCGGGGGGGTACAATGAGCAGTTCTTC; size: .; D: TRBD2; J: TRBJ2-1; V: TRBV12-3/TRBV12-4
CDR3: CASSSAWDNEQFF; DNA: TGTGCCAGCAGCTCTGCTTGGGACAATGAGCAGTTCTTC; size: .; D: .; J: TRBJ2-1; V: TRBV11-2
CDR3: CASSSRGTGYNQPQHF; DNA: TGTGCCAGCAGTTCACGCGGGACAGGGTACAATCAGCCCCAGCATTTT; size: few; D: TRBD1; J: TRBJ1-5; V: TRBV28
CDR3: CATSRDGRNSYEQYF; DNA: TGTGCCACCAGCAGAGATGGCCGAAACTCCTACGAGCAGTACTTC; size: few; D: .; J: TRBJ2-7; V: TRBV15
CDR3: CASSQQTQGETQYF; DNA: TGCGCCAGCTCTCAACAGACTCAAGGAGAGACCCAGTACTTC; size: few; D: .; J: TRBJ2-5; V: TRBV5-1
CDR3: CASSQDGPGSVYEQYF; DNA: TGCGCCAGCAGCCAAGATGGCCCAGGGTCGGTCTACGAGCAGTACTTC; size: .; D: .; J: TRBJ2-7; V: TRBV4-3
CDR3: CASTAGAVDEKLFF; DNA: TGTGCCAGCACTGCAGGGGCGGTGGATGAAAAACTGTTTTTT; size: .; D: .; J: TRBJ1-4; V: TRBV28
CDR3: CSARVSGGPVDTQYF; DNA: TGCAGTGCTAGAGTCTCGGGGGGCCCTGTAGATACGCAGTATTTT; size: .; D: .; J: TRBJ2-3; V: TRBV20-1
CDR3: CAGNPKVGNEQFF; DNA: TGTGCCGGTAATCCGAAGGTGGGCAATGAGCAGTTCTTC; size: .; D: .; J: TRBJ2-1; V: TRBV2
CDR3: CASSPPSASYEQYF; DNA: TGTGCCAGCTCACCACCGTCAGCTTCCTACGAGCAGTACTTC; size: .; D: .; J: TRBJ2-7; V: TRBV18